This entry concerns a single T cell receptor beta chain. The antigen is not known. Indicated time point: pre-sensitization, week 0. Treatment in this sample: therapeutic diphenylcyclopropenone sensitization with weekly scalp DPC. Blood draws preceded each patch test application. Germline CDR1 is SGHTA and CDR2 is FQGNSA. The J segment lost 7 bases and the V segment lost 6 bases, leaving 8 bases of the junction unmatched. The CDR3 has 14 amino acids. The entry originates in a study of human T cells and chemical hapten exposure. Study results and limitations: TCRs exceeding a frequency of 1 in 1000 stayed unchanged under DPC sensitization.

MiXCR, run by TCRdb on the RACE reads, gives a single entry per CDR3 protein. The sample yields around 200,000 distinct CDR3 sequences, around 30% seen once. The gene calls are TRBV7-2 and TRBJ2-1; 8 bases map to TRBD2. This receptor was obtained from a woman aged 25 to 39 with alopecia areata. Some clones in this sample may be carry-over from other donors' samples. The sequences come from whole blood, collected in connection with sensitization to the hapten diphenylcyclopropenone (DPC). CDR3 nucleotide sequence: TGTGCCAGCAGGGCGGGGGGCAGTGAGAATGAGCAGTTCTTC. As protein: CASRAGGSENEQFF.